This T cell receptor (beta chain) was captured by sequencing in a study of neurological immune-mediated disorders. 5'RACE employing 10-nucleotide random UMIs yielded the cDNA. TCRdb independently ran MiXCR on the 5' RACE reads; one entry per CDR3 protein. The sample yields 45,000 to 50,000 distinct CDR3 sequences, under 3.5% seen once. Study-wide findings and caveats: The study found the most TCR clonal expansion in HTLV-1-associated myelopathy and the least in multiple sclerosis, below healthy controls. TCR-beta repertoires seemed private in all groups, with no expanded CDR3 amino acid sequences shared.

The trim removed 3 bases at V and 5 bases at J, leaving 7 bases unmatched. The CDR3 has 16 amino acids. CDR1 is SEHNR and CDR2 is FQNEAQ in the germline V gene (reference sequence). This clonotype was seen many times. Its matching antigen is unknown. Sequencing was performed on PBMCs. The TCR was taken from a woman aged 45-59 years with multiple sclerosis. The chain joins TRBV7-9 to TRBJ1-6; 7 bases line up with TRBD1. DNA for the CDR3: TGTGCCAGCAGCTTGACAGGGAATTTTCATAATTCACCCCTCCACTTT. Its translation: CASSLTGNFHNSPLHF.